Listed here are 9 T cell receptor beta chains from one sample, sequenced in a study of T cell responses to AZD1222 COVID-19 vaccine. TCRdb's table, derived via immunoSEQ multiplex PCR, lists solely in-frame clones and lacks some. Of about 130,000 clones in the sample, about nine tenths were seen once. Here the sequenced sample was peripheral blood, taken 28 days after the second AZD1222 dose. The receptors were sampled from an adult who received the AZD1222 COVID-19 vaccine.

This clone has more than one count but fewer than ten. The chain combines TRBV30 with TRBJ2-3; D tentatively reads TRBD1 or TRBD2 (5 bases each). This CDR3 comprises 15 residues. The V gene lost 2 bases and the J gene lost 1 base, with 13 bases spanning the gap. Per germline, CDR1 GTSNPN and CDR2 SVGIG (reference sequence). The CDR3 loop is CAWSRRGAGTDTQYF. The CDR3 nucleotides are TGTGCCTGGAGTAGGAGAGGGGCCGGCACAGATACGCAGTATTTT.

The chain couples TRBV28 to TRBJ2-3, with 8 positions matching TRBD2. There are 17 residues in the CDR3. Germline V gene sequence: CDR1 MDHEN, CDR2 SYDVKM. As DNA, the CDR3 is TGTGGACTACTAGCGGATCTTAAACCGAAAAGCACAGATACGCAGTATTTT. Protein sequence: CGLLADLKPKSTDTQYF.

The genes are TRBV4-2 and TRBJ2-7, with D possibly being TRBD1 (6 bases). Germline V gene sequence: CDR1 LGHNA, CDR2 YNFKEQ. Trimming removed 4 bases at V and 4 bases at J, with 20 bases between. The CDR3 is 16 residues long. Here the CDR3 DNA reads TGTGCCAGCAGCCCTTCCAGGGGACGAATAGTATACGAGCAGTACTTC. It translates to CASSPSRGRIVYEQYF.

The rearrangement joins TRBV6-6 to TRBJ2-7, with 8 nucleotides matching TRBD1. Trimming removed 6 bases from V and 1 base from J; junction bases left unmatched: 11. CDR1 and CDR2 from the germline V gene are MNHNY and SVGAGI (reference sequence). CDR3 length: 16 amino acids. CDR3 bases: TGTGCCAGCAGCCCCTGGGGGACAGGCGCTTCCTACGAGCAGTACTTC. Protein product: CASSPWGTGASYEQYF.

The chain recombines TRBV9 with TRBJ2-1; 9 nucleotides agree with TRBD2. The CDR3 contains 13 residues. Germline CDR1 SGDLS, CDR2 YYNGEE. V shed 7 bases, J shed 9 bases, and the junction held 8 bases outside the gene matches. CDR3: CASAAGGPVEQFF. The CDR3 DNA reads TGTGCCAGCGCCGCGGGAGGGCCTGTTGAGCAGTTCTTC.

This clone occurred once. The chain links TRBV7-8 to TRBJ2-5; D might be TRBD1 (5 bases). The length of the CDR3 is 13 residues. The V end lost 8 bases, the J end lost 2 bases, and 12 bases lay between the germline ends. Looked up from germline, CDR1 is SGHVS and CDR2 is FQNEAQ. The CDR3 loop reads CASAGPQQETQYF. CDR3 DNA: TGTGCCAGCGCAGGGCCCCAACAAGAGACCCAGTACTTC.

The J gene is TRBJ2-7, the V gene TRBV4-2; D possibly matches TRBD1 or TRBD2 (5 bases each). The germline V and J ends were trimmed by 6 bases and 3 bases, with 18 bases remaining between them. Germline V CDR1 and CDR2: LGHNA, YNFKEQ. The CDR3 runs 15 residues. CDR3 loop: CASRNDYRIYYEQYF. The CDR3 DNA reads TGTGCCAGCAGGAACGACTACAGGATCTACTACGAGCAGTACTTC.

The V call is TRBV19, the J call TRBJ2-5; D gene uncertain. The V end lost 2 bases, the J end lost 5 bases, and 15 bases lay between the germline ends. From germline, CDR1 is LNHDA and CDR2 SQIVND (reference sequence). This CDR3 spans 15 amino acids. In DNA form, the CDR3 reads TGTGCCAGTAGTATATCCCAGAGTAGGCGGGAGACCCAGTACTTC. This translates into CASSISQSRRETQYF.

This clone was counted a few times. V usage is TRBV18 and J usage is TRBJ1-4; the D gene is possibly TRBD1 (5 bases). CDR1 and CDR2 from the germline V gene are KGHSH and LQKENI. V shed 2 bases and J shed 5 bases, with 12 bases lying between them. This CDR3 contains 15 residues. Here the CDR3 DNA reads TGTGCCAGCTCACCAGGTTGGGGGAGAAATGAAAAACTGTTTTTT. This gives the protein CASSPGWGRNEKLFF.